Each of the 32 T cell receptor beta chains below was sequenced from the same sample in a study of cytomegalovirus exposure and HLA in healthy donors. The PCR made use of 60 Vbeta and 13 Jbeta primers. Method: immunoSEQ multiplex PCR; TCRdb's copy keeps in-frame clones and lacks some. The sample lists 150,000 to 200,000 clones; about 13% were seen once. Sequencing was performed on PBMCs. These receptors all stem from a man aged 45 to 65 in good health and CMV-seropositive.

The gene calls are TRBV28 and TRBJ1-2; D is perhaps TRBD1 (6 bases). Germline V gene data show CDR1 as MDHEN and CDR2 as SYDVKM. V gave up 6 bases and J gave up 5 bases, with 13 bases separating them. This CDR3 is built from 13 residues. The CDR3: CASSPGQVYGYTF. The DNA of the CDR3 is TGTGCCAGCAGCCCGGGACAAGTATATGGCTACACCTTC.

The count of this clone is one. The chain carries TRBV7-2 and TRBJ1-1; D remains unclear. Germline V gene lookup returns CDR1 SGHTA and CDR2 FQGNSA. The length of the CDR3 is 13 residues. Trimming stripped 5 bases from V and 8 bases from J, with 15 bases between. The CDR3 sequence is CASSVNMGREAFF. CDR3 DNA: TGTGCCAGCAGCGTTAATATGGGGAGAGAAGCTTTCTTT.

This chain links TRBV6-5 with TRBJ1-1; unclear D gene. Germline V gene sequence: CDR1 MNHEY, CDR2 SVGAGI. CDR3 size: 13 residues. Trimming cost V 2 bases and J 11 bases, with 15 bases left between them. For the CDR3, the DNA is TGTGCCAGCAGTTACGTCTTAGCGGGGTATGCTTTCTTT. It yields the protein CASSYVLAGYAFF.

This clone was observed a few times. The V and J genes are TRBV18 and TRBJ1-5; 7 nucleotides line up with TRBD1. V shed 4 bases and J 3 bases; nucleotides not matched to a gene: 3. Germline V gives CDR1 KGHSH, CDR2 LQKENI. The CDR3 has 14 amino acids. CDR3 sequence (DNA): TGTGCCAGCTCACAGGGGGCGGTCAATCAGCCCCAGCATTTT. Translated: CASSQGAVNQPQHF.

The chain joins TRBV13 to TRBJ2-2; 8 bases map to TRBD1. J lost 6 bases, V lost 4 bases, and 10 bases had no gene match. This CDR3 has 16 residues. Germline CDR1 is PRHDT and CDR2 is FYEKMQ (reference sequence). CDR3 in amino acids: CASSWGRTGSPGELFF. In DNA, the CDR3 is TGTGCCAGCAGCTGGGGCCGGACAGGGTCCCCCGGGGAGCTGTTTTTT.

Only a few counts were recorded for this clone. V usage is TRBV25-1 and J usage is TRBJ1-4, with D possibly being TRBD1 (5 bases). Germline values: CDR1 MGHDK, CDR2 SYGVNS. The V and J ends lost 8 bases and 11 bases respectively, with 15 bases between them. The CDR3 has 12 residues. The CDR3 bases are TGTGCCAGCGCCTCGGAGGGGCGGAAACTGTTTTTT. It codes for CASASEGRKLFF.

The chain has TRBV11-3 and TRBJ2-1; 9 nucleotides align to TRBD2. CDR1 and CDR2 (germline): SGHNT, YENEEA. J gave up 7 bases and V 2 bases, and 9 bases lay outside the gene matches. The CDR3 sequence is 16 residues long. The CDR3 sequence is CASSLSSAGGLNEQFF. The CDR3 nucleotides are TGTGCCAGCAGCTTATCCTCAGCGGGGGGCCTTAATGAGCAGTTCTTC.

The sample holds a few counts of this clone. The chain recombines TRBV11-3 with TRBJ2-5; D gene ambiguous. The germline V and J ends were trimmed by 5 bases and 2 bases, with 3 bases remaining between them. From germline, CDR1 is SGHNT and CDR2 YENEEA. This CDR3 contains 11 residues. The CDR3 sequence is CASSQQETQYF. The CDR3 DNA is TGTGCCAGCAGCCAACAAGAGACCCAGTACTTC.

This clone showed up just a few times. This chain connects TRBV5-5 to TRBJ1-4; no firm D call. The CDR3 sequence is 17 residues long. Trimming took off 5 bases at V and 4 bases at J, with 21 bases between the two ends. The germline gives CDR1 SGHKS, CDR2 YYEKEE (reference sequence). Written as DNA, the CDR3 is TGTGCCAGCAGTCCTAGGCCGGTAACGGGGTATAATGAAAAACTGTTTTTT. Encoded protein: CASSPRPVTGYNEKLFF. The entire variable domain, with the rest obtained from reference TRBV5-5 and TRBJ1-4, is as follows: DAGVTQSPTHLIKTRGQQVTLRCSPISGHKSVSWYQQVLGQGPQFIFQYYEKEERGRGNFPDRFSARQFPNYSSELNVNALLLGDSALYLCASSPRPVTGYNEKLFFGSGTQLSVL.

For this clone: The same CDR3 can be traced to other DNA sequences in this sample. The rearrangement links TRBV5-1 to TRBJ2-5; the match to TRBD2 covers 10 bases. Germline V gene sequence: CDR1 SGHRS, CDR2 YFSETQ. CDR3 size: 16 residues. V shed 1 base, J shed 1 base, and the junction held 4 bases outside the gene matches. CDR3 residues: CASSLNLAGAQETQYF. The CDR3 nucleotides are TGCGCCAGCAGCTTGAACCTAGCGGGGGCCCAAGAGACCCAGTACTTC.

The V call is TRBV6-5, the J call TRBJ2-3; D gene ambiguous. The CDR3 has 15 amino acids. V dropped 0 bases and J dropped 6 bases, with 13 bases sitting between them. Germline lookup yields CDR1 MNHEY and CDR2 SVGAGI. The CDR3 loop is CASSYSRPSRDTQYF. The CDR3, as DNA: TGTGCCAGCAGTTACTCGCGCCCTTCCCGGGATACGCAGTATTTT.

This clone was counted between two and nine times. V usage is TRBV7-2 and J usage is TRBJ2-6; perhaps TRBD2 as D (6 bases). V was pared by 5 bases and J by 1 base, with 21 bases between. Germline V gene sequence: CDR1 SGHTA, CDR2 FQGNSA. The length of the CDR3 is 19 residues. The chain's CDR3 is CASSKGGTPRGSGANVLTF. CDR3 nucleotide sequence: TGTGCCAGCAGCAAGGGCGGGACGCCCCGTGGATCTGGGGCCAACGTCCTGACTTTC.

Here the CDR3 DNA reads TGCGCCAGCAGCTTGGCAGGGACAGGGGCACCCTATGGCTACACCTTC. Encoded protein: CASSLAGTGAPYGYTF. The chain links TRBV5-1 to TRBJ1-2, with 10 bases that match TRBD1. CDR3 length: 16 residues. V lost 0 bases, J lost 4 bases, and 6 bases stayed unmatched. CDR1 is SGHRS and CDR2 is YFSETQ in the germline V gene.

J is TRBJ1-5 and V is TRBV19, with TRBD1 matching over 10 bases. Germline V gene sequence: CDR1 LNHDA, CDR2 SQIVND (reference sequence). The CDR3 has 13 residues. V was pared by 3 bases and J by 7 bases, with 0 bases of the junction left unmatched. The CDR3 coding sequence is TGTGCCAGTAGTATGGACAGGGGGCAGCCCCAGCATTTT. It translates to CASSMDRGQPQHF.

Comments on this clone: In the same sample, other DNA sequences code for this CDR3. V is TRBV9 and J is TRBJ2-7; 10 positions agree with TRBD2. The germline V gene encodes CDR1 SGDLS and CDR2 YYNGEE. Trimming took 3 bases from V and 2 from J; bases not matched to a gene: 2. The CDR3 covers 14 residues. CDR3 in amino acids: CASSGSGGAYEQYF. The CDR3 bases are TGTGCCAGCAGCGGGAGCGGGGGGGCCTACGAGCAGTACTTC.

There are a few counts of this clone. This rearrangement joins TRBV7-9 to TRBJ1-1; perhaps TRBD1 as D (5 bases). The V end lost 10 bases, the J end lost 4 bases, and 19 bases lay between the germline ends. Germline V gene data show CDR1 as SEHNR and CDR2 as FQNEAQ (reference sequence). This CDR3 is built from 14 residues. CDR3 sequence: CATTKGRDFTEAFF. The CDR3 nucleotides are TGTGCCACGACAAAGGGCAGGGATTTCACTGAAGCTTTCTTT.

CDR3 sequence reads: CASQTGQDYGYTF. The CDR3 DNA sequence: TGTGCCAGCCAGACAGGTCAGGACTATGGCTACACCTTC. This rearrangement joins TRBV28 to TRBJ1-2; tentatively, D is TRBD1 (6 bases). The CDR3 totals 13 residues. CDR1 MDHEN and CDR2 SYDVKM come from the germline V gene. V lost 8 bases, J lost 3 bases, and 13 bases lay in between.

V gene TRBV4-3 combines with J gene TRBJ2-3, with 14 nucleotides matching TRBD2. Unmatched junction bases numbered 8, after V lost 1 base and J lost 2 bases. This CDR3 is 19 amino acids long. Germline V CDR1 and CDR2: LGHNA, YSLEER. The CDR3 spells CASSQVPGTSGGFTDTQYF. The CDR3, as DNA: TGCGCCAGCAGCCAAGTGCCCGGGACTAGCGGGGGTTTCACAGATACGCAGTATTTT.

The chain combines TRBV6-1 with TRBJ1-3; 8 bases agree with TRBD1. CDR3 length: 15 amino acids. V lost 1 base, J lost 7 bases, and 6 bases stayed unmatched. Germline CDR1 reads MNHNS; CDR2 reads SASEGT. The chain's CDR3 is CASSEGRGRRNTIYF. The DNA of the CDR3 is TGTGCCAGCAGTGAAGGCAGGGGGCGGAGGAACACCATATATTTT.

The genes are TRBV19 and TRBJ2-5, with D unresolved. The CDR3 is made up of 12 amino acids. Germline CDR1 reads LNHDA; CDR2 reads SQIVND (reference sequence). V was cut by 7 bases and J by 5 bases, with 11 bases left in between. CDR3 bases: TGTGCCAGTATTGGGTCGGAGGAGACCCAGTACTTC. Translating it yields CASIGSEETQYF.

This chain links TRBV6-1 with TRBJ1-2, with 7 bases identical to TRBD1. V lost 6 bases and J lost 5; bases outside the gene matches: 3. CDR1 and CDR2 from the germline V gene are MNHNS and SASEGT. This CDR3 contains 12 residues. CDR3 region: CASRPQGYGYTF. CDR3 nucleotide sequence: TGTGCCAGCAGGCCACAGGGGTATGGCTACACCTTC.

This clone was detected only a few times. The rearrangement links TRBV11-3 to TRBJ1-1; possible D gene TRBD1, 6 bases. Germline values: CDR1 SGHNT, CDR2 YENEEA. The CDR3 runs to 12 residues. V was pared by 10 bases and J by 1 base, with 10 bases between. The CDR3 loop reads CATRQENTEAFF. In DNA, the CDR3 is TGTGCCACAAGACAGGAGAACACTGAAGCTTTCTTT. Complete variable domain (other parts from reference TRBV11-3 and TRBJ1-1): EAGVVQSPRYKIIEKKQPVAFWCNPISGHNTLYWYLQNLGQGPELLIRYENEEAVDDSQLPKDRFSAERLKGVDSTLKIQPAELGDSAVYLCATRQENTEAFFGQGTRLTVV.

This clone was counted a few times. The CDR3 spells CASSFVLTGELFF. The CDR3 DNA reads TGTGCCAGCAGCTTTGTACTCACCGGGGAGCTGTTTTTT. The gene calls are TRBV11-3 and TRBJ2-2; the D is unclear. Germline loops: CDR1 SGHNT, CDR2 YENEEA. V lost 3 bases, J lost 4 bases, and 6 bases lay in between. The length of the CDR3 is 13 residues.

V gene TRBV10-3 combines with J gene TRBJ1-6, with D perhaps matching TRBD1 (6 bases). This CDR3 is 13 amino acids long. Germline V gives CDR1 ENHRY, CDR2 SYGVKD. Trimming stripped 6 bases from V and 16 bases from J, with 19 bases between. This chain's CDR3 is CAISLKGDLSLHF. In DNA form, the CDR3 reads TGTGCCATCAGCTTGAAGGGGGACCTCTCGCTCCACTTT.

As regards this clone: Different DNA sequences within this sample yield the same CDR3. The chain couples TRBV27 to TRBJ2-1; 8 bases fit TRBD1. Germline-derived CDR1 and CDR2 are MNHEY and SMNVEV (reference sequence). The ends lost 4 bases at V and 6 bases at J; junction bases unmatched: 5. This CDR3 contains 14 residues. This CDR3 is CASSSGQGSNEQFF. The CDR3 bases are TGTGCCAGCAGTTCTGGACAGGGTAGCAATGAGCAGTTCTTC.

This clone was seen more than once but under ten times. The rearrangement joins TRBV9 to TRBJ1-2; possibly TRBD1 for D (6 bases). The CDR3 contains 15 residues. V was pared by 4 bases and J by 3 bases, with 16 bases between. The V gene's germline CDR1 is SGDLS and CDR2 YYNGEE. The chain's CDR3 is CASSLTGKIDYGYTF. The CDR3 nucleotides are TGTGCCAGCAGCCTCACAGGGAAAATTGACTATGGCTACACCTTC.

In its sample, this clone was seen a few times. This chain links TRBV4-3 with TRBJ2-2, with D possibly matching TRBD2 (5 bases). The germline V gene has CDR1 LGHNA and CDR2 YSLEER. The V and J ends lost 2 bases and 2 bases respectively, with 9 bases between them. The CDR3 length is 15 residues. In DNA form, the CDR3 reads TGCGCCAGCAGCCAAACTAGAGTCAACACCGGGGAGCTGTTTTTT. Encoded protein: CASSQTRVNTGELFF.

The CDR3 DNA reads as TGCGCCAGCAGCCAAGAAGGACTTACTGAAGCTTTCTTT. Translated: CASSQEGLTEAFF. V and J are TRBV4-1 and TRBJ1-1, with D hard to call. The CDR3 runs 13 residues. Trimming removed 0 bases at V and 5 bases at J, with 7 bases between. From germline, CDR1 is MGHRA and CDR2 YSYEKL.

The genes are TRBV29-1 and TRBJ1-2, with TRBD1 matching over 9 bases. V lost 6 bases to trimming and J lost 4 bases; unmatched junction nucleotides: 9. The CDR3 totals 14 residues. From germline, CDR1 is SQVTM and CDR2 ANQGSEA. The CDR3 region has the DNA TGCAGCGTGGGGGCCGGGACAGGGACCTATGGCTACACCTTC. Translating it yields CSVGAGTGTYGYTF. Together with reference TRBV29-1 and TRBJ1-2, the CDR3 gives the full variable domain: SAVISQKPSRDICQRGTSLTIQCQVDSQVTMMFWYRQQPGQSLTLIATANQGSEATYESGFVIDKFPISRPNLTFSTLTVSNMSPEDSSIYLCSVGAGTGTYGYTFGSGTRLTVV.

This clone was observed a few times. This CDR3 is CASSLDGGLHEKLFF. DNA of the CDR3: TGTGCCAGCAGCTTAGACGGTGGTTTGCATGAAAAACTGTTTTTT. V gene TRBV7-9 combines with J gene TRBJ1-4; D gene uncertain. Between the trimmed V and J ends, which lost 1 base and 6 bases, there was a span of 12 bases. Germline CDR1 and CDR2: SEHNR and FQNEAQ (reference sequence). The CDR3 has 15 amino acids.

This clone was counted a few times. The V call is TRBV4-1, the J call TRBJ2-3, with D tentatively TRBD2 (6 bases). The length of the CDR3 is 15 residues. The germline V gene encodes CDR1 MGHRA and CDR2 YSYEKL. Trimming left V 0 bases short and J 2 bases short, with 9 bases between. The DNA for the CDR3 is TGCGCCAGCAGCCAAGATCCGGGAGCCACAGATACGCAGTATTTT. Protein: CASSQDPGATDTQYF.

This clone was seen more than once but under ten times. CDR3 in DNA: TGTGCCAGCAGCGTTTCAGGGGGCGGCAATCAGCCCCAGCATTTT. This gives the protein CASSVSGGGNQPQHF. The rearrangement links TRBV9 to TRBJ1-5, with 8 bases identical to TRBD1. This CDR3 has 15 amino acids. V lost 2 bases and J lost 2; bases outside the gene matches: 3. Germline V gene sequence: CDR1 SGDLS, CDR2 YYNGEE.